The T cell receptor beta chain described here comes from a study of T cells in Graves' hyperthyroidism and ophthalmopathy. Diagnosis relied on clinical symptoms, serum thyroxine and TRAb, thyroid ultrasound and orbital computed tomography. The PBMCs were sourced from fresh peripheral blood (more than 8.5 ml). Amplification of TCR beta CDR3 regions was performed using RNA transcripts as template. Using the HTBI primer set, a first-round RT-PCR was run on the TCR CDR3. MiXCR was run by TCRdb on the multiplex PCR reads, yielding one entry per CDR3 protein. The sample carries hundreds of thousands of distinct CDR3 sequences, 20% recorded once. The ends lost 3 bases at V and 1 base at J; junction bases unmatched: 7. Per the germline V gene, CDR1 is SGHVS and CDR2 is FNYEAQ. CDR3 size: 17 residues.

This TCR was recovered from a man aged 35 to 55 with Graves' ophthalmopathy. This chain links TRBV7-6 with TRBJ2-1; 9 bases map to TRBD2. Sequences were obtained from blood. The CDR3 spells CASSFGGGAVSYNEQFF. CDR3 sequence (DNA): TGTGCCAGCAGCTTCGGCGGGGGGGCCGTATCCTACAATGAGCAGTTCTTC. The entire variable domain, with the rest obtained from reference TRBV7-6 and TRBJ2-1, is as follows: GAGVSQSPRYKVTKRGQDVALRCDPISGHVSLYWYRQALGQGPEFLTYFNYEAQQDKSGLPNDRFSAERPEGSISTLTIQRTEQRDSAMYRCASSFGGGAVSYNEQFFGPGTRLTVL.